This TCR beta chain is from a study of blood T cell repertoires in COVID-19. With 6 bases clipped from V and 2 bases from J, the junction kept 9 bases outside the gene matches. This CDR3 region has 16 residues. CDR1 is MDHEN and CDR2 is SYDVKM in the germline V gene. Libraries were prepared by immunoSEQ multiplex PCR; TCRdb keeps only in-frame clonotypes and omits some of them. The sample lists under 250,000 clones; approximately 80% were seen once. This sequence originates from a woman aged 55 to 70 with active or convalescent COVID-19. Sequences were obtained from peripheral blood. This rearrangement joins TRBV28 to TRBJ2-3; 9 bases match TRBD2. DNA of the CDR3: TGTGCCAGCAGCCCCCATAGCGGGGGAAACACAGATACGCAGTATTTT. Its translation is CASSPHSGGNTDTQYF.